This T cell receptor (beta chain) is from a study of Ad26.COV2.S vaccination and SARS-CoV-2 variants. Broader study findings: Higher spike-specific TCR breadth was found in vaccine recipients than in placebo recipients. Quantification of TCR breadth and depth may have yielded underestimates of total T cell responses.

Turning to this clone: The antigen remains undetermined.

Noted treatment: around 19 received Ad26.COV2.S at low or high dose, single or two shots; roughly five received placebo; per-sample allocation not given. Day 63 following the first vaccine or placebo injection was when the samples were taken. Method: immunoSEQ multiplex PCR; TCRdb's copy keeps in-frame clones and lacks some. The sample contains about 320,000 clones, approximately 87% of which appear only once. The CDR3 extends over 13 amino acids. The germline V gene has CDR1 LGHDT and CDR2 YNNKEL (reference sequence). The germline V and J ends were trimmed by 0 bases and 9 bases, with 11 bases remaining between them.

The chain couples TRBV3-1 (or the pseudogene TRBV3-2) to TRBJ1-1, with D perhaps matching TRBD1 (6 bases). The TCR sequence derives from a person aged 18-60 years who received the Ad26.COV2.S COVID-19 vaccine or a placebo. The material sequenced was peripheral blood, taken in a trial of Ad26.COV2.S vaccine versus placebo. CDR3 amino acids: CASSQEGGFKAFF. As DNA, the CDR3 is TGTGCCAGCAGCCAAGAAGGGGGTTTTAAAGCTTTCTTT.